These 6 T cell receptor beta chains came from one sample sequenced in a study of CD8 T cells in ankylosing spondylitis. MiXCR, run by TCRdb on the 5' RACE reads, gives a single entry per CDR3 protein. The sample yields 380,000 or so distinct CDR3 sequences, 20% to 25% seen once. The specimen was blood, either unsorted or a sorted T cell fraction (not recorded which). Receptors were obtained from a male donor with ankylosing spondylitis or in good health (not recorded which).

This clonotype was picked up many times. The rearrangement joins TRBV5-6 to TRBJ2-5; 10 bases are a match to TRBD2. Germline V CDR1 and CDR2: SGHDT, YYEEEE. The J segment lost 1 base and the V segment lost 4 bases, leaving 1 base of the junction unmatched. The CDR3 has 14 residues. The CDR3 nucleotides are TGTGCCAGCAGCCTAGCGGGGGCCCAAGAGACCCAGTACTTC. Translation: CASSLAGAQETQYF.

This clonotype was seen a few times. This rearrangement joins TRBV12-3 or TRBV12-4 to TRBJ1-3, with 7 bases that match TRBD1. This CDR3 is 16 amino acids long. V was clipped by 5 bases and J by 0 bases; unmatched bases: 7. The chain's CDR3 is CASSDPGQLSGNTIYF. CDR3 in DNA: TGTGCCAGCAGTGACCCGGGACAGCTCTCTGGAAACACCATATATTTT.

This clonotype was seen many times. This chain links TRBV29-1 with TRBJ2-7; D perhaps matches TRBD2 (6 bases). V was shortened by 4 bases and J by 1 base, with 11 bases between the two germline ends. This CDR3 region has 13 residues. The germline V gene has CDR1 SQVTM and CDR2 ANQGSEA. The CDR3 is CSVVRGLSYEQYF. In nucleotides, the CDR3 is TGCAGCGTTGTACGGGGGTTGTCCTACGAGCAGTACTTC.

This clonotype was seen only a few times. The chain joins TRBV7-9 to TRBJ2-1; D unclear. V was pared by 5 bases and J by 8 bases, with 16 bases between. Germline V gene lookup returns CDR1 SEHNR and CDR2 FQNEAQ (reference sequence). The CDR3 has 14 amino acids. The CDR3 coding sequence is TGTGCCAGCAGCCACCCGTCGCTCTCGCATGAGCAGTTCTTC. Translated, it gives CASSHPSLSHEQFF. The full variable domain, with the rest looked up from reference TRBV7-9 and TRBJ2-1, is DTGVSQNPRHKITKRGQNVTFRCDPISEHNRLYWYRQTLGQGPEFLTYFQNEAQLEKSRLLSDRFSAERPKGSFSTLEIQRTEQGDSAMYLCASSHPSLSHEQFFGPGTRLTVL.

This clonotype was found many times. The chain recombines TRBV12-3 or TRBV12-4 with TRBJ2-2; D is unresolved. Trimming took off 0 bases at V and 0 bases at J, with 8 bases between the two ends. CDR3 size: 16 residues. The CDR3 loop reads CASSLATSANTGELFF. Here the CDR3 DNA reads TGTGCCAGCAGTTTAGCGACTTCTGCGAACACCGGGGAGCTGTTTTTT.

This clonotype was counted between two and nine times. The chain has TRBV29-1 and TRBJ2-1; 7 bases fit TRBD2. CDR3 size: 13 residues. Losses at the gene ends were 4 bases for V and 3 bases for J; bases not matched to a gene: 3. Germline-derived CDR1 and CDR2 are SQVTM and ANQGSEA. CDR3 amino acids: CSVGASGYNEQFF. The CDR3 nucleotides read TGCAGCGTTGGGGCTAGCGGCTACAATGAGCAGTTCTTC.